Below are 31 T cell receptor beta chains sequenced from a single sample in a study of graft-versus-host responses after intestinal transplantation. Assay used: immunoSEQ multiplex PCR; TCRdb lists only in-frame clones, some missing. In the table there are 90,000 to 100,000 clones, about 91% of which are singletons. Their recognized antigens are unknown. The starting material was unstimulated CD8+ T cells sorted from spleen or lymph node cells, obtained before intestinal transplant. These receptors originate from a human donor who received an intestinal transplant.

The chain carries TRBV5-1 and TRBJ1-6, with D perhaps matching TRBD1 (6 bases). The V end was cut by 3 bases, the J end by 0 bases, with 16 bases between. Germline CDR1 SGHRS, CDR2 YFSETQ. This CDR3 has 18 amino acids. Here the CDR3 reads CASSSRQALSSYNSPLHF. The CDR3 DNA sequence: TGCGCCAGCAGCTCACGACAGGCCCTGAGCTCCTATAATTCACCCCTCCACTTT.

The rearrangement joins TRBV7-9 to TRBJ2-1, with TRBD2 matching over 10 bases. Germline V lookup: CDR1 SEHNR, CDR2 FQNEAQ (reference sequence). The junction had 7 bases not matched to a gene; V was cut back by 1 base and J by 7 bases. The CDR3 loop spans 16 amino acids. The DNA for the CDR3 is TGTGCCAGCAGCTTAGAGTTAGCTAGCGGGAGAAATGAGCAGTTCTTC. This translates into CASSLELASGRNEQFF.

The sample holds a few counts of this clone. This chain links TRBV5-6 with TRBJ2-7; D not certain. In germline, CDR1 is SGHDT, CDR2 YYEEEE. Deletions cut 0 bases from V and 3 bases from J, with 10 bases between. The CDR3 totals 14 residues. CDR3: CASSLVRGSYEQYF. The CDR3 DNA sequence: TGTGCCAGCAGCTTGGTGCGAGGCAGCTACGAGCAGTACTTC.

The chain couples TRBV27 to TRBJ2-2; 8 positions agree with TRBD1. The length of the CDR3 is 15 residues. Germline V lookup: CDR1 MNHEY, CDR2 SMNVEV (reference sequence). V shed 6 bases and J 6 bases; nucleotides not matched to a gene: 9. In DNA, the CDR3 is TGTGCCAGCAGCATTAGGACAGGGCGGTCCGGGGAGCTGTTTTTT. It specifies CASSIRTGRSGELFF.

The chain is built from TRBV5-6 and TRBJ2-5, with 14 nucleotides matching TRBD2. The V and J ends lost 4 bases and 2 bases, in that order; junction bases with no gene match: 4. The CDR3 is 16 residues long. CDR1 is SGHDT, CDR2 YYEEEE, per germline. CDR3 nucleotides: TGTGCCAGCAGCCCCGGGACTAGCGGGAGTCAAGAGACCCAGTACTTC. It specifies CASSPGTSGSQETQYF.

V usage is TRBV30 and J usage is TRBJ2-7; perhaps TRBD1 as D (7 bases). CDR3 size: 16 residues. The V end was cut by 0 bases, the J end by 2 bases, with 17 bases between. Germline loops: CDR1 GTSNPN, CDR2 SVGIG (reference sequence). CDR3 in amino acids: CAWSVQGPAGAYEQYF. Here the CDR3 DNA reads TGTGCCTGGAGTGTACAGGGGCCAGCGGGTGCCTACGAGCAGTACTTC. The whole variable domain, remainder taken from reference TRBV30 and TRBJ2-7, is SQTIHQWPATLVQPVGSPLSLECTVEGTSNPNLYWYRQAAGRGLQLLFYSVGIGQISSEVPQNLSASRPQDRQFILSSKKLLLSDSGFYLCAWSVQGPAGAYEQYFGPGTRLTVT.

The CDR3 spells CASSLVTGTGGNTIYF. CDR3 coding DNA: TGTGCCAGCAGCTTGGTAACAGGGACCGGTGGAAACACCATATATTTT. This sequence joins TRBV7-9 and TRBJ1-3, with D maybe TRBD1 (6 bases). The CDR3 length is 16 residues. Germline assignment: CDR1 SEHNR and CDR2 FQNEAQ (reference sequence). The V and J ends lost 3 bases and 3 bases respectively, with 15 bases between them.

V and J are TRBV19 and TRBJ2-7, with D unclear. The length of the CDR3 is 13 residues. Germline loops: CDR1 LNHDA, CDR2 SQIVND (reference sequence). V lost 4 bases, J lost 3 bases, and 10 bases lay in between. In nucleotides, the CDR3 is TGTGCCAGTAGTAGCACCTACGGCTACGAGCAGTACTTC. It is translated as CASSSTYGYEQYF.

The gene calls are TRBV7-8 and TRBJ2-7; D call uncertain. Germline V lookup: CDR1 SGHVS, CDR2 FQNEAQ. The CDR3 length is 14 residues. V was shortened by 1 base and J by 2 bases, with 9 bases between the two germline ends. This CDR3 reads CASSLVGFTYEQYF. The CDR3 DNA reads as TGTGCCAGCAGCTTAGTTGGCTTCACCTACGAGCAGTACTTC.

The genes are TRBV25-1 and TRBJ2-3; D is perhaps TRBD2 (5 bases). The CDR3 is 16 residues long. V lost 2 bases and J 6 bases, leaving 18 bases between the germline ends. The germline CDR1 and CDR2 sequences are MGHDK and SYGVNS. The DNA for the CDR3 is TGTGCCAGCAGTGAAGGAGGCGGGCCGGCCCTGGATACGCAGTATTTT. The encoded protein is CASSEGGGPALDTQYF.

A single count supports this clone. The chain links TRBV19 to TRBJ2-5; 7 bases line up with TRBD2. Germline CDR1 and CDR2: LNHDA and SQIVND (reference sequence). This CDR3 comprises 15 residues. V shed 1 base, J shed 2 bases, and the junction held 4 bases outside the gene matches. The CDR3 nucleotides are TGTGCCAGTAGTATAGGCCCGGGACTACAAGAGACCCAGTACTTC. Residues: CASSIGPGLQETQYF.

The rearrangement joins TRBV1 to TRBJ1-5. TRBV1 corresponds to a pseudogene. The CDR3 totals 14 residues. Here the CDR3 reads CTSRGSGSNQPQHF. In DNA, the CDR3 is TGCACCAGCCGGGGGTCTGGTAGCAATCAGCCCCAGCATTTT.

V usage is TRBV19 and J usage is TRBJ1-5, with unresolved D. Germline V gives CDR1 LNHDA, CDR2 SQIVND (reference sequence). Trimming cost V 4 bases and J 5 bases, with 12 bases left between them. This CDR3 has 14 residues. DNA of the CDR3: TGTGCCAGTAGTACCGGGATCACCCATCAGCCCCAGCATTTT. Encoded protein: CASSTGITHQPQHF. The entire variable domain, with the rest obtained from reference TRBV19 and TRBJ1-5, is as follows: DGGITQSPKYLFRKEGQNVTLSCEQNLNHDAMYWYRQDPGQGLRLIYYSQIVNDFQKGDIAEGYSVSREKKESFPLTVTSAQKNPTAFYLCASSTGITHQPQHFGDGTRLSIL.

The gene calls are TRBV10-3 and TRBJ2-4; 9 bases are shared with TRBD1. The germline V gene has CDR1 ENHRY and CDR2 SYGVKD. There are 15 residues in the CDR3. Trimming at V came to 4 bases and at J to 2 bases, leaving 3 bases not matched to a gene. CDR3 DNA sequence: TGTGCCATCAGTGTGACAGGGGGGACCAAAAACATTCAGTACTTC. This sequence encodes CAISVTGGTKNIQYF.

A few counts support this clone. The chain recombines TRBV28 with TRBJ2-7; TRBD1 aligns across 9 bases. Per germline, CDR1 MDHEN and CDR2 SYDVKM. This CDR3 region has 15 residues. The J segment lost 6 bases and the V segment lost 5 bases, leaving 11 bases of the junction unmatched. Here the CDR3 DNA reads TGTGCCAGCAGTCCCACCCGGGACAGGGCTAGCGAGCAGTACTTC. Its protein is CASSPTRDRASEQYF.

About this clone itself: A read error is likely, as this CDR3 ends without the conserved phenylalanine or tryptophan. This rearrangement joins TRBV28 to TRBJ1-5; D is unclear. Germline V gene data show CDR1 as MDHEN and CDR2 as SYDVKM. The CDR3 contains 14 residues. V gave up 6 bases and J gave up 4 bases, with 13 bases separating them. This CDR3 reads CASSRGEGNQPQHL. In DNA form, the CDR3 reads TGTGCCAGCAGCCGCGGGGAGGGAAATCAGCCCCAGCATCTT.

The V gene is TRBV29-1, the J gene TRBJ1-2; D uncertain. Germline lookup yields CDR1 SQVTM and CDR2 ANQGSEA. With 4 bases removed from V and 0 bases from J, the gap between germline ends came to 9 bases. The CDR3 has 13 amino acids. The CDR3 DNA reads TGCAGCGTTGCGGGATTAGCTAACTATGGCTACACCTTC. It translates to CSVAGLANYGYTF.

This rearrangement joins TRBV19 to TRBJ2-3; the match to TRBD2 covers 12 bases. The V gene's germline CDR1 is LNHDA and CDR2 SQIVND (reference sequence). The J segment lost 5 bases and the V segment lost 3 bases, leaving 0 bases of the junction unmatched. The CDR3 is made up of 14 amino acids. The CDR3: CASSMGLAGDTQYF. In DNA, the CDR3 is TGTGCCAGTAGTATGGGACTAGCGGGAGATACGCAGTATTTT.

The chain links TRBV7-2 to TRBJ2-7; 10 bases align to TRBD1. Germline CDR1 and CDR2: SGHTA and FQGNSA. V dropped 5 bases and J dropped 4; count of bases not matched to a gene: 5. The CDR3 runs to 14 residues. The CDR3 loop reads CASSPGTGEYEQYF. The CDR3 DNA reads as TGTGCCAGCAGCCCGGGGACAGGGGAGTACGAGCAGTACTTC.

V usage is TRBV6-6 and J usage is TRBJ2-1, with 12 bases fitting TRBD2. The CDR3 runs 14 residues. J lost 8 bases, V lost 5 bases, and 4 bases had no gene match. The germline V gene has CDR1 MNHNY and CDR2 SVGAGI (reference sequence). This CDR3 reads CASSLGTSGYEQFF. CDR3 DNA: TGTGCCAGCAGTCTGGGGACTAGCGGGTATGAGCAGTTCTTC.

The CDR3 here is CATSRDRRHEQYF. For the CDR3, the DNA is TGTGCCACCAGCAGAGATCGGAGGCACGAGCAGTACTTC. The V gene is TRBV15, the J gene TRBJ2-7, with TRBD2 as a possible D gene (5 bases). With 0 bases removed from V and 5 bases from J, the gap between germline ends came to 8 bases. The CDR3 spans 13 residues. CDR1 is LNHNV, CDR2 YYDKDF, per germline (reference sequence).

The rearrangement joins TRBV5-4 to TRBJ1-1; maybe TRBD1 (6 bases). Germline V gene sequence: CDR1 SGHNT, CDR2 YYREEE (reference sequence). The CDR3 loop spans 15 amino acids. V lost 2 bases and J 3 bases, leaving 14 bases between the germline ends. In DNA form, the CDR3 reads TGTGCCAGCAGCTTTCTCTCAGAGGGGGACACTGAAGCTTTCTTT. Its protein product is CASSFLSEGDTEAFF.

This chain uses TRBV5-4 with TRBJ2-7, with 7 bases identical to TRBD1. Germline V CDR1 and CDR2: SGHNT, YYREEE (reference sequence). J lost 4 bases, V lost 2 bases, and 0 bases had no gene match. This CDR3 comprises 12 residues. The CDR3 protein is CASSLQGYEQYF. The CDR3 bases are TGTGCCAGCAGCTTACAGGGGTACGAGCAGTACTTC.

The V call is TRBV5-1, the J call TRBJ2-1, with 9 bases aligning to TRBD2. The CDR3 is 15 amino acids. V lost 0 bases and J lost 5; bases outside the gene matches: 3. In germline, CDR1 is SGHRS, CDR2 YFSETQ. CDR3 DNA sequence: TGCGCCAGCAGCTTGGTATTAGCGGGGGACAATGAGCAGTTCTTC. Protein product: CASSLVLAGDNEQFF.

The chain couples TRBV27 to TRBJ1-4, with D possibly matching TRBD1 (6 bases). Trimming removed 5 bases at V and 8 bases at J, with 18 bases between. The CDR3 runs to 15 residues. From germline, CDR1 is MNHEY and CDR2 SMNVEV (reference sequence). The CDR3 nucleotides are TGTGCCAGCAGTGTACAGGGTGGGGCCTGGGAAAAACTGTTTTTT. It translates to CASSVQGGAWEKLFF.

V and J are TRBV10-3 and TRBJ2-3; perhaps TRBD2 as D (5 bases). The CDR3 consists of 14 residues. The germline gives CDR1 ENHRY, CDR2 SYGVKD. V lost 6 bases and J 0 bases, leaving 10 bases between the germline ends. The CDR3 DNA follows: TGTGCCATCAGGGCGGGCGGGAGCACAGATACGCAGTATTTT. Amino acid sequence: CAIRAGGSTDTQYF.

The chain couples TRBV10-3 to TRBJ2-1, with TRBD2 matching 16 bases. The germline gives CDR1 ENHRY, CDR2 SYGVKD. J lost 4 bases, V lost 9 bases, and 12 bases had no gene match. CDR3 size: 18 residues. The CDR3 coding sequence is TGTGCCATAGCCCCCGGGACTAGCGGGAGGGGCGCGTACAATGAGCAGTTCTTC. This translates into CAIAPGTSGRGAYNEQFF.

This chain uses TRBV9 with TRBJ2-1; a possible D gene is TRBD2 (6 bases). The germline V gene encodes CDR1 SGDLS and CDR2 YYNGEE. The V end was cut by 0 bases, the J end by 4 bases, with 11 bases between. The CDR3 spans 15 residues. The CDR3 DNA follows: TGTGCCAGCAGCGTAGGGAGGGAGGTGTACAATGAGCAGTTCTTC. It translates to CASSVGREVYNEQFF.

Here the CDR3 reads CASSSGQGYEQYF. The CDR3 DNA reads TGTGCCAGCAGCTCCGGACAGGGCTACGAGCAGTACTTC. This chain joins TRBV11-2 and TRBJ2-7; 8 nucleotides match TRBD1. V gave up 4 bases and J gave up 3 bases; unmatched junction bases: 2. The CDR3 runs to 13 residues. Germline V gives CDR1 SGHAT, CDR2 FQNNGV.

V usage is TRBV7-6 and J usage is TRBJ2-1; TRBD2 matches at 10 bases. The CDR3 has 14 amino acids. Germline V lookup: CDR1 SGHVS, CDR2 FNYEAQ. Trimming at V came to 6 bases and at J to 9 bases, leaving 8 bases not matched to a gene. CDR3 residues: CASSELAGVGEQFF. In nucleotides, the CDR3 is TGTGCCAGCAGTGAGCTAGCGGGAGTTGGTGAGCAGTTCTTC.

V and J are TRBV4-2 and TRBJ2-7, with 9 bases identical to TRBD2. The CDR3 covers 16 residues. The germline CDR1 and CDR2 sequences are LGHNA and YNFKEQ. V was clipped by 2 bases and J by 3 bases; unmatched bases: 8. The CDR3 reads CASSQIPTSGLYEQYF. Written as DNA, the CDR3 is TGTGCCAGCAGCCAAATCCCAACTAGCGGGCTCTACGAGCAGTACTTC.